The next 21 T cell receptor beta chains were all read from a single sample in a study of blood T cell repertoires in COVID-19. The data were produced by immunoSEQ multiplex PCR, yet TCRdb's version contains in-frame clones alone and is incomplete. The table shows hundreds of thousands of clones, with 90% occurring only once. Sequenced input: peripheral blood. The receptors derive from a woman younger than 35 with acute or convalescent COVID-19.

V gene TRBV9 combines with J gene TRBJ2-3; TRBD2 aligns across 7 bases. CDR3 length: 13 amino acids. Germline values: CDR1 SGDLS, CDR2 YYNGEE. The J segment lost 7 bases and the V segment lost 5 bases, leaving 7 bases of the junction unmatched. The CDR3 is CASRAGPLNTQYF. For the CDR3, the DNA is TGTGCCAGCAGAGCGGGGCCCCTGAATACGCAGTATTTT.

The chain is built from TRBV7-3 and TRBJ2-1; possibly TRBD2 for D (6 bases). Between the trimmed V and J ends, which lost 3 bases and 1 base, there was a span of 7 bases. This CDR3 is 14 amino acids long. Per germline, CDR1 SGHTA and CDR2 FQGTGA. The CDR3 sequence: CASSFGGSYNEQFF. In DNA form, the CDR3 reads TGTGCCAGCAGCTTTGGGGGGTCCTACAATGAGCAGTTCTTC.

The J gene is TRBJ2-7, the V gene TRBV5-1; D not certain. The CDR3 length is 15 residues. Looked up from germline, CDR1 is SGHRS and CDR2 is YFSETQ. Trimming shortened V by 0 bases and J by 0 bases, and 10 bases separated the two germline ends. The CDR3 protein is CASSLGGKSSYEQYF. The CDR3 bases are TGCGCCAGCAGCTTGGGAGGCAAGAGCTCCTACGAGCAGTACTTC.

The chain has TRBV5-1 and TRBJ2-3; 14 bases line up with TRBD2. CDR3 length: 15 amino acids. V shed 4 bases and J 6 bases; nucleotides not matched to a gene: 4. Germline V CDR1 and CDR2: SGHRS, YFSETQ. The CDR3 DNA reads as TGCGCCAGCAGCCCACGGACTAGCGGGGGGGATACGCAGTATTTT. It yields the protein CASSPRTSGGDTQYF.

Notes on this clone: The junction shows a germline mismatch at one end, possibly a read error. The chain is built from TRBV5-1 and TRBJ2-2; TRBD2 is a possible D gene (5 bases). CDR1 SGHRS and CDR2 YFSETQ come from the germline V gene. This CDR3 region has 16 residues. CDR3 DNA: TGCGCCAGCAACTTGGGGAGTAGGCCTGGGACCGGGGAGCTGTTTTTT. Amino acids: CASNLGSRPGTGELFF.

The V gene is TRBV4-2, the J gene TRBJ2-3; 11 bases align to TRBD2. The CDR3 contains 16 residues. Germline CDR1 and CDR2: LGHNA and YNFKEQ. Trimming removed 0 bases from V and 6 bases from J; junction bases left unmatched: 5. CDR3 loop: CASSQDGASGGDTQYF. The CDR3 DNA follows: TGTGCCAGCAGCCAAGATGGCGCTAGCGGGGGGGATACGCAGTATTTT.

This clone is a singleton in its sample. V and J are TRBV27 and TRBJ2-5, with TRBD1 matching over 8 bases. Unmatched junction bases numbered 5, after V lost 6 bases and J lost 5 bases. The CDR3 runs to 13 residues. The germline CDR1 and CDR2 sequences are MNHEY and SMNVEV (reference sequence). The CDR3 DNA sequence: TGTGCCAGCAGCTCGACAGGGGTCGAGACCCAGTACTTC. Its protein product is CASSSTGVETQYF.

The V gene is TRBV5-1, the J gene TRBJ1-5, with D uncertain. Germline-derived CDR1 and CDR2 are SGHRS and YFSETQ. CDR3 length equals 14 residues. V shed 4 bases and J shed 4 bases, with 12 bases lying between them. The CDR3 loop reads CASSEGSQNQPQHF. As DNA, the CDR3 is TGCGCCAGCAGCGAGGGTAGCCAGAATCAGCCCCAGCATTTT.

The V call is TRBV29-1, the J call TRBJ2-7, with 9 bases that match TRBD2. The CDR3 has 16 residues. V lost 1 base, J lost 1 base, and 8 bases stayed unmatched. Germline V gene lookup returns CDR1 SQVTM and CDR2 ANQGSEA. CDR3 sequence reads: CSVEGAVSGGSYEQYF. The CDR3 DNA reads TGCAGCGTTGAAGGGGCGGTTAGCGGGGGATCCTACGAGCAGTACTTC.

The V gene is TRBV2, the J gene TRBJ2-7, with D maybe TRBD2 (6 bases). Germline CDR1 SNHLY, CDR2 FYNNEI. The CDR3 extends over 15 amino acids. Trimming took off 6 bases at V and 2 bases at J, with 17 bases between the two ends. Here the CDR3 reads CASRDPGLGTYEQYF. CDR3 DNA: TGTGCCAGCAGAGATCCGGGACTTGGCACCTACGAGCAGTACTTC.

This chain joins TRBV11-2 and TRBJ1-1; D is undetermined. The CDR3 covers 19 residues. V was cut by 5 bases and J by 1 base, with 26 bases left in between. CDR1 is SGHAT, CDR2 FQNNGV, per germline. CDR3: CASSVLPDLRGRANTEAFF. CDR3 coding DNA: TGTGCCAGCAGCGTCCTACCTGACCTAAGAGGGAGGGCGAACACTGAAGCTTTCTTT. The variable domain in full, completed from reference TRBV11-2 and TRBJ1-1, reads EAGVAQSPRYKIIEKRQSVAFWCNPISGHATLYWYQQILGQGPKLLIQFQNNGVVDDSQLPKDRFSAERLKGVDSTLKIQPAKLEDSAVYLCASSVLPDLRGRANTEAFFGQGTRLTVV.

This clone was counted a single time. V is TRBV13 and J is TRBJ1-2; no clear D. V was cut by 5 bases and J by 8 bases, with 18 bases left in between. There are 14 residues in the CDR3. CDR1 and CDR2 (germline): PRHDT, FYEKMQ (reference sequence). Here the CDR3 reads CASSPESSSGGYTF. The CDR3 nucleotides read TGTGCCAGCAGCCCTGAGAGCTCCTCGGGAGGCTACACCTTC.

The rearrangement uses TRBV2 and TRBJ2-7; possibly TRBD2 for D (7 bases). Germline CDR1 reads SNHLY; CDR2 reads FYNNEI. V lost 1 base, J lost 3 bases, and 16 bases lay in between. The CDR3 loop spans 16 amino acids. The CDR3 loop is CASSEGGGGRLYEQYF. CDR3 nucleotides: TGTGCCAGCAGTGAAGGTGGGGGGGGGCGTCTCTACGAGCAGTACTTC.

The gene calls are TRBV19 and TRBJ1-1, with D uncertain. V lost 3 bases, J lost 4 bases, and 9 bases lay in between. The germline CDR1 and CDR2 sequences are LNHDA and SQIVND (reference sequence). CDR3 length: 13 residues. CDR3: CASSMLRFTEAFF. Here the CDR3 DNA reads TGTGCCAGTAGTATGTTGAGGTTCACTGAAGCTTTCTTT.

CDR3 sequence reads: CASSVTRQGEAFF. CDR3 bases: TGTGCCAGTAGTGTTACTCGACAGGGGGAAGCTTTCTTT. The chain is built from TRBV19 and TRBJ1-1; the match to TRBD1 covers 8 bases. The CDR3 loop spans 13 amino acids. Germline CDR1 reads LNHDA; CDR2 reads SQIVND (reference sequence). J gave up 8 bases and V 5 bases, and 7 bases lay outside the gene matches.

This sequence joins TRBV6-5 and TRBJ2-7, with TRBD1 matching 7 bases. This CDR3 has 13 amino acids. CDR1 and CDR2 (germline): MNHEY, SVGAGI. The J segment lost 7 bases and the V segment lost 7 bases, leaving 10 bases of the junction unmatched. The CDR3: CASKRQGPLEQYF. The DNA for the CDR3 is TGTGCCAGCAAGAGACAGGGTCCTTTGGAGCAGTACTTC.

The rearrangement uses TRBV7-3 and TRBJ2-7, with 7 bases that match TRBD1. Per the germline V gene, CDR1 is SGHTA and CDR2 is FQGTGA. The CDR3 spans 15 residues. With V trimmed by 3 bases and J by 2 bases, 7 bases remained unmatched. In nucleotides, the CDR3 is TGTGCCAGCAGCTTTGGCCAGGGGGAAACCTACGAGCAGTACTTC. Translating gives CASSFGQGETYEQYF.

The rearrangement uses TRBV5-1 and TRBJ1-1; the D gene is possibly TRBD1 (5 bases). The CDR3 is 13 amino acids. V lost 4 bases and J lost 3, with 10 bases in between. Germline loops: CDR1 SGHRS, CDR2 YFSETQ. CDR3 in DNA: TGCGCCAGCAGCCGGGGGAGGGACACTGAAGCTTTCTTT. Amino acid sequence: CASSRGRDTEAFF. Full variable domain (outside the CDR3, taken from reference TRBV5-1 and TRBJ1-1): KAGVTQTPRYLIKTRGQQVTLSCSPISGHRSVSWYQQTPGQGLQFLFEYFSETQRNKGNFPGRFSGRQFSNSRSEMNVSTLELGDSALYLCASSRGRDTEAFFGQGTRLTVV.

This chain joins TRBV30 and TRBJ2-4; TRBD2 matches 7 bases. This CDR3 region has 15 residues. The V segment lost 1 base and the J segment 0 bases; nucleotides outside the gene matches: 3. CDR1 GTSNPN and CDR2 SVGIG come from the germline V gene (reference sequence). For the CDR3, the DNA is TGTGCCTGGAGTGGGGAGGGGATAGCCAAAAACATTCAGTACTTC. Its translation: CAWSGEGIAKNIQYF.

The chain joins TRBV7-2 to TRBJ2-7, with D tentatively TRBD1 (5 bases). Between the trimmed V and J ends, which lost 4 bases and 5 bases, there was a span of 15 bases. This CDR3 is 14 amino acids long. CDR1 is SGHTA, CDR2 FQGNSA, per germline. CDR3 coding DNA: TGTGCCAGCAGCTCCGTCAAGGGGTACAACGAGCAGTACTTC. Residues: CASSSVKGYNEQYF.

This chain uses TRBV5-1 with TRBJ1-1, with 7 bases fitting TRBD1. This CDR3 region has 15 residues. The ends lost 2 bases at V and 1 base at J; junction bases unmatched: 5. Germline V gene data show CDR1 as SGHRS and CDR2 as YFSETQ. In nucleotides, the CDR3 is TGCGCCAGCAGCTTCCTACAGGGGTGGAACACTGAAGCTTTCTTT. Translated, it gives CASSFLQGWNTEAFF.